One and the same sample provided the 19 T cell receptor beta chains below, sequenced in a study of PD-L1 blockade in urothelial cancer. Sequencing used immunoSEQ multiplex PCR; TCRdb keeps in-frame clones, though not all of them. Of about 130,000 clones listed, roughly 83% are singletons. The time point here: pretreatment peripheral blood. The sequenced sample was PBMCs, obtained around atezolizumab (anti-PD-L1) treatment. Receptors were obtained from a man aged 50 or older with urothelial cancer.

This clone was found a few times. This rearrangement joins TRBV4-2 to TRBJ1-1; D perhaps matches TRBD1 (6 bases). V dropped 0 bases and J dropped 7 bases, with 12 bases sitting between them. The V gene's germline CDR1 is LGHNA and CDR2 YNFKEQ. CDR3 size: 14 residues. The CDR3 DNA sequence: TGTGCCAGCAGCCAAGAAGGGGGTAATGGTGAAGCTTTCTTT. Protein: CASSQEGGNGEAFF.

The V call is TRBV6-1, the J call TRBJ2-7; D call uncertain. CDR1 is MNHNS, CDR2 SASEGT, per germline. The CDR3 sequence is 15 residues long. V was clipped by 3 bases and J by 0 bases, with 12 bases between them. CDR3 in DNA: TGTGCCAGCAGTGAGCAGCAGGCCGACTCCTACGAGCAGTACTTC. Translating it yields CASSEQQADSYEQYF.

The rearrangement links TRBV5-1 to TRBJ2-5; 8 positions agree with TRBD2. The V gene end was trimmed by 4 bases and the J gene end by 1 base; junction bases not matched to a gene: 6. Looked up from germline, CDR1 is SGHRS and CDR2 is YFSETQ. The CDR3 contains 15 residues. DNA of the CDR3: TGCGCCAGCAGCCGACTAGCGCAAGCCCAAGAGACCCAGTACTTC. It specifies CASSRLAQAQETQYF.

The CDR3 sequence is CASQGTPEGYEQYF. The CDR3 nucleotides read TGCGCCAGCCAAGGGACACCCGAGGGCTACGAGCAGTACTTC. This chain uses TRBV5-1 with TRBJ2-7; D is perhaps TRBD1 (6 bases). V gave up 7 bases and J gave up 3 bases, with 17 bases separating them. CDR1 is SGHRS, CDR2 YFSETQ, per germline. CDR3 length equals 14 residues.

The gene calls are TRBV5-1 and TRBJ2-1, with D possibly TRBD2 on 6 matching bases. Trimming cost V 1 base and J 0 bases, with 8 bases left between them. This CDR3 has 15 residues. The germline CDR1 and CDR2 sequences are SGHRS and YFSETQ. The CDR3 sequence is CASSLLGGSYNEQFF. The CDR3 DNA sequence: TGCGCCAGCAGCTTGTTGGGAGGCTCCTACAATGAGCAGTTCTTC.

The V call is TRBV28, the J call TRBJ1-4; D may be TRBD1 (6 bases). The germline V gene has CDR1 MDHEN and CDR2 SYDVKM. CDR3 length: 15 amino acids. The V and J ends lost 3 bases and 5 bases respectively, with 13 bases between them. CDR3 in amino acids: CASSLTDSQNEKLFF. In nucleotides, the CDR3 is TGTGCCAGCAGTTTGACGGACAGCCAAAATGAAAAACTGTTTTTT.

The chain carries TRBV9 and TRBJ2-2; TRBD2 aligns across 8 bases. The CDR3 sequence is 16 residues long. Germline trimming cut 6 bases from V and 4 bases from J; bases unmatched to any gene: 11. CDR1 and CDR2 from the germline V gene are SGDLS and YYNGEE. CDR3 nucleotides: TGTGCCAGCACCGAATTAGCGGGAACTGGCACCGGGGAGCTGTTTTTT. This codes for CASTELAGTGTGELFF.

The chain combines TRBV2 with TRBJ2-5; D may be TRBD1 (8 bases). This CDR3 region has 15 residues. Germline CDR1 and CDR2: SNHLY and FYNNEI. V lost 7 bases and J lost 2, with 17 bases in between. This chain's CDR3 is CASTLQGGIQETQYF. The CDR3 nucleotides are TGTGCCAGCACCTTACAGGGGGGGATTCAAGAGACCCAGTACTTC.

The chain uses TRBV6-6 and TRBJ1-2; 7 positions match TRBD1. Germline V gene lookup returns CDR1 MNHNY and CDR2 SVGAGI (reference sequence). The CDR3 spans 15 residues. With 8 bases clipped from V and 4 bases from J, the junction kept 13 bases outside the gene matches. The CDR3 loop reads CASLAGQSEGYGYTF. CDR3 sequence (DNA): TGTGCCAGCCTCGCGGGACAGTCGGAAGGCTATGGCTACACCTTC.

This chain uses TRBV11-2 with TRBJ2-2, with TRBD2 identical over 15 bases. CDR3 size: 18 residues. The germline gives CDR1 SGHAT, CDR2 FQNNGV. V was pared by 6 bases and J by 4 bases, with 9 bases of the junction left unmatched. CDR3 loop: CASRRTSGRAQSTGELFF. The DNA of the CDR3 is TGTGCCAGCAGGCGGACTAGCGGGAGGGCCCAGAGCACCGGGGAGCTGTTTTTT. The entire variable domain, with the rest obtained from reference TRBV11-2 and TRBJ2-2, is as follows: EAGVAQSPRYKIIEKRQSVAFWCNPISGHATLYWYQQILGQGPKLLIQFQNNGVVDDSQLPKDRFSAERLKGVDSTLKIQPAKLEDSAVYLCASRRTSGRAQSTGELFFGEGSRLTVL.

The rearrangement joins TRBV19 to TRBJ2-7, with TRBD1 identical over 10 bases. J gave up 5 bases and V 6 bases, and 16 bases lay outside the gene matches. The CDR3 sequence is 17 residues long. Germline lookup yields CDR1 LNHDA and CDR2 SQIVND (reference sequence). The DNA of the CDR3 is TGTGCCAGTAGCCGACTTAAGTCCGGGACAGGGGTCCACGAGCAGTACTTC. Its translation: CASSRLKSGTGVHEQYF.

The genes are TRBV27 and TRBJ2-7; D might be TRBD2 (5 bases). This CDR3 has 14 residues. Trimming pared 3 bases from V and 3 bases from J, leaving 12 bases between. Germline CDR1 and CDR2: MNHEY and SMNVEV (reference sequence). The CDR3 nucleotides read TGTGCCAGCAGTTTTAGGGCGGGCTACTACGAGCAGTACTTC. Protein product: CASSFRAGYYEQYF.

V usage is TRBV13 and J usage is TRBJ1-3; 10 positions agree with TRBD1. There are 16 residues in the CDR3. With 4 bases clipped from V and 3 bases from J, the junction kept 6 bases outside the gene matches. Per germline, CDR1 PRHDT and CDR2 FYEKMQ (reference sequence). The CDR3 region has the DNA TGTGCCAGCAGCTCGCGACAGGGGGCTAGTGGAAACACCATATATTTT. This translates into CASSSRQGASGNTIYF.

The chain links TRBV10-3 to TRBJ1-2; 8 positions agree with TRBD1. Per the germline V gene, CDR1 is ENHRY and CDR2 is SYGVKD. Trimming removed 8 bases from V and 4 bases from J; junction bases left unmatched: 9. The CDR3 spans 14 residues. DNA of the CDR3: TGTGCCATCGCACCGGGACAGGTGGGCTATGGCTACACCTTC. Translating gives CAIAPGQVGYGYTF.

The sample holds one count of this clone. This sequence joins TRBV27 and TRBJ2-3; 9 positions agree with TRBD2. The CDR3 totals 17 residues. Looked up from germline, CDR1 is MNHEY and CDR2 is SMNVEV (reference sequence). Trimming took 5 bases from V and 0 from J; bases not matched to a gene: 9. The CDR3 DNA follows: TGTGCCAGCAGTCTCGGGACAGCGGGAGGAAGCACAGATACGCAGTATTTT. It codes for CASSLGTAGGSTDTQYF.

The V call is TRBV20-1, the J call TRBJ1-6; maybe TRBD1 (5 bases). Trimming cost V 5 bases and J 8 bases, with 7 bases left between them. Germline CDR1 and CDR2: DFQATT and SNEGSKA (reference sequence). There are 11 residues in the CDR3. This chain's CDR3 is CSAEGDSPLHF. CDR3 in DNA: TGCAGTGCTGAAGGGGATTCACCCCTCCACTTT.

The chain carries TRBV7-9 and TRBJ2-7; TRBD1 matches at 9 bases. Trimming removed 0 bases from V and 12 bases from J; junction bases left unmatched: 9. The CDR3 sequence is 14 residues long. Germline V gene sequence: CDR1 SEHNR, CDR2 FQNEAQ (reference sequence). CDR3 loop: CASSLAASTGGRYF. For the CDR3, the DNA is TGTGCCAGCAGCTTAGCGGCCTCTACAGGGGGCCGGTACTTC.

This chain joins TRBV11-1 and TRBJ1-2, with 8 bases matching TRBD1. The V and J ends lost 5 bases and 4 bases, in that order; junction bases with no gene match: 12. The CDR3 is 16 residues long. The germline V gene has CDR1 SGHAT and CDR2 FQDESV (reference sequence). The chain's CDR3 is CASSPPPDREFYGYTF. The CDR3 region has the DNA TGTGCCAGCAGCCCCCCCCCGGACAGGGAATTCTATGGCTACACCTTC.

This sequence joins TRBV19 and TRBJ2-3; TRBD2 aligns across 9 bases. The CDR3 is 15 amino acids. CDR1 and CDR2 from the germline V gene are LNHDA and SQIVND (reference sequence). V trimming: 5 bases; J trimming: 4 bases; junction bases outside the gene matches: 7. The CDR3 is CASSGLSGSADTQYF. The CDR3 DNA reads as TGTGCCAGTAGTGGACTTAGCGGGAGCGCAGATACGCAGTATTTT.